This TCR beta chain derives from a study of blood T cell repertoires in COVID-19. As for the study in general: Donors in the United States, Italy and Spain gave samples during acute or convalescent COVID-19. Sources were T cells, B-cell-depleted T cells, or PBMCs; the material itself was cDNA or gDNA.

This clone was counted a single time. In the original processing: From reference gene primer amplification, estimates of nucleated cell counts were derived. The data were produced by immunoSEQ multiplex PCR, yet TCRdb's version contains in-frame clones alone and is incomplete. V and J calls and clone size are as listed in that table; D and trimming were resolved from the DNA. This sample carries about 180,000 clones, about 85% of them seen once, and the ten largest clones take 15% to 20%. The germline V gene has CDR1 SNHLY and CDR2 FYNNEI. The trim removed 6 bases at V and 8 bases at J, leaving 4 bases unmatched. The length of the CDR3 is 12 residues. Seattle enrolled patients during active infection and tracked them longitudinally.

This clonotype was obtained from a person aged 70 to 85 with COVID-19, enrolled during active disease. The specimen sequenced was peripheral blood. This chain links TRBV2 with TRBJ2-1; TRBD2 aligns across 7 bases. Here the CDR3 reads CASSYTSDEQFF. CDR3 nucleotide sequence: TGTGCCAGCAGCTACACTAGCGATGAGCAGTTCTTC.